This passage covers 25 T cell receptor beta chains from one sample sequenced in a study of siplizumab effects on memory and regulatory T cells. Profiled with immunoSEQ multiplex PCR; TCRdb holds only in-frame clones, not every one. Of around 95,000 clones in the sample, approximately 91% were seen once. Material for sequencing was CD4+ T cells sorted from blood. Source of these receptors: a human donor in good health.

The chain combines TRBV29-1 with TRBJ2-1; no clear D gene. Per germline, CDR1 SQVTM and CDR2 ANQGSEA. This CDR3 has 8 residues. V was clipped by 7 bases and J by 9 bases, with 4 bases between them. CDR3 DNA sequence: TGCAGCGGAGGTGAGCAGTTCTTC. It yields the protein CSGGEQFF.

The chain joins TRBV6-5 to TRBJ1-1; D might be TRBD1 (6 bases). The CDR3 is made up of 13 amino acids. Germline CDR1 reads MNHEY; CDR2 reads SVGAGI. The V end lost 7 bases, the J end lost 11 bases, and 20 bases lay between the germline ends. The CDR3: CASTNSGAVRAFF. In DNA form, the CDR3 reads TGTGCCAGCACCAATTCAGGGGCCGTACGGGCTTTCTTT.

The rearrangement links TRBV11-2 to TRBJ1-6; D is perhaps TRBD1 (6 bases). This CDR3 contains 15 residues. V was clipped by 6 bases and J by 6 bases, with 15 bases between them. Germline CDR1 and CDR2: SGHAT and FQNNGV. This chain's CDR3 is CASRKFGQPNSPLHF. CDR3 DNA: TGTGCCAGCAGGAAGTTCGGACAGCCTAATTCACCCCTCCACTTT.

The chain couples TRBV18 to TRBJ2-7; D not certain. Germline loops: CDR1 KGHSH, CDR2 LQKENI. The CDR3 runs to 12 residues. The ends were cut back, 2 bases at V and 2 bases at J, with 4 bases in the middle. For the CDR3, the DNA is TGTGCCAGCTCACCAAGCACCTACGAGCAGTACTTC. It translates to CASSPSTYEQYF.

The V and J genes are TRBV28 and TRBJ1-5; 7 positions agree with TRBD1. This CDR3 has 15 amino acids. CDR1 MDHEN and CDR2 SYDVKM come from the germline V gene. V trimming: 5 bases; J trimming: 10 bases; junction bases outside the gene matches: 14. The CDR3 coding sequence is TGTGCCAGCAGTATCCCCGCAGGGGGTCTCGGCCCCCAGCATTTT. This sequence encodes CASSIPAGGLGPQHF.

The CDR3 DNA sequence: TGTGCCAGCTCACCCTTGGGACAATCTAGCACAGATACGCAGTATTTT. Its translation is CASSPLGQSSTDTQYF. The gene calls are TRBV18 and TRBJ2-3; perhaps TRBD1 as D (6 bases). The CDR3 extends over 16 amino acids. Germline CDR1 reads KGHSH; CDR2 reads LQKENI. Trimming took off 3 bases at V and 0 bases at J, with 13 bases between the two ends.

The V and J genes are TRBV4-1 and TRBJ1-1; D not resolved. Germline assignment: CDR1 MGHRA and CDR2 YSYEKL. Trimming shortened V by 4 bases and J by 4 bases, and 16 bases separated the two germline ends. The CDR3 is 15 residues long. This chain's CDR3 is CASSRGDAAFTEAFF. CDR3 in DNA: TGCGCCAGCAGCCGGGGTGATGCAGCGTTCACTGAAGCTTTCTTT.

The chain has TRBV18 and TRBJ1-5, with D possibly being TRBD1 (6 bases). Looked up from germline, CDR1 is KGHSH and CDR2 is LQKENI. Trimming removed 4 bases from V and 2 bases from J, with 9 bases in between. This CDR3 spans 14 amino acids. The CDR3 bases are TGTGCCAGCTCACAGGGGGGAGGCAATCAGCCCCAGCATTTT. Residues: CASSQGGGNQPQHF.

This clone was detected only once. The J gene is TRBJ1-1, the V gene TRBV7-8; possible D gene TRBD1, 6 bases. With 7 bases removed from V and 5 bases from J, the gap between germline ends came to 17 bases. This CDR3 region has 14 residues. The germline gives CDR1 SGHVS, CDR2 FQNEAQ. CDR3 bases: TGTGCCAGCAATATGGTGGGGGGCGGAACTGAAGCTTTCTTT. This translates into CASNMVGGGTEAFF.

The V and J genes are TRBV10-3 and TRBJ2-7, with 9 bases lining up with TRBD2. This CDR3 has 17 residues. Trimming cost V 2 bases and J 3 bases; bases outside gene matches: 11. The V gene's germline CDR1 is ENHRY and CDR2 SYGVKD. The CDR3 coding sequence is TGTGCCATCAGTGAGCCCCGGGGACTGACTAGCGGCTACGAGCAGTACTTC. Translated: CAISEPRGLTSGYEQYF.

The V gene is TRBV5-6, the J gene TRBJ2-5, with D possibly TRBD2 on 6 matching bases. Germline CDR1 SGHDT, CDR2 YYEEEE. Deletions cut 0 bases from V and 2 bases from J, with 14 bases between. This CDR3 spans 16 amino acids. CDR3 bases: TGTGCCAGCAGCTTGGGCCCGCGGGGCGCGCAAGAGACCCAGTACTTC. This gives the protein CASSLGPRGAQETQYF.

The J gene is TRBJ1-1, the V gene TRBV9; weak D call: TRBD1 (5 bases). The CDR3 has 14 residues. The germline CDR1 and CDR2 sequences are SGDLS and YYNGEE. Trimming pared 4 bases from V and 1 base from J, leaving 11 bases between. For the CDR3, the DNA is TGTGCCAGCAGCCATGGGGGAACGAACACTGAAGCTTTCTTT. It specifies CASSHGGTNTEAFF. Looking up the rest from reference TRBV9 and TRBJ1-1 gives the full variable domain: DSGVTQTPKHLITATGQRVTLRCSPRSGDLSVYWYQQSLDQGLQFLIQYYNGEERAKGNILERFSAQQFPDLHSELNLSSLELGDSALYFCASSHGGTNTEAFFGQGTRLTVV.

The rearrangement joins TRBV7-6 to TRBJ2-2; D call uncertain. V was pared by 5 bases and J by 2 bases, with 15 bases between. The CDR3 has 16 residues. In germline, CDR1 is SGHVS, CDR2 FNYEAQ. This CDR3 is CASSHKGIANTGELFF. In DNA, the CDR3 is TGTGCCAGCAGCCACAAGGGAATAGCAAACACCGGGGAGCTGTTTTTT.

The chain has TRBV9 and TRBJ2-5; D gene uncertain. This CDR3 has 15 amino acids. V was clipped by 0 bases and J by 4 bases, with 13 bases between them. Per the germline V gene, CDR1 is SGDLS and CDR2 is YYNGEE. The CDR3 DNA reads TGTGCCAGCAGCGTAGGTCCTAGGATTGCAGAGACCCAGTACTTC. It codes for CASSVGPRIAETQYF.

The V and J genes are TRBV5-1 and TRBJ1-2, with D perhaps TRBD1 (6 bases). The CDR3 sequence is 15 residues long. Trimming removed 0 bases from V and 2 bases from J, with 11 bases in between. Looked up from germline, CDR1 is SGHRS and CDR2 is YFSETQ. The DNA for the CDR3 is TGCGCCAGCAGCTTGGGGGGGCGGAGGAACTATGGCTACACCTTC. Its protein is CASSLGGRRNYGYTF. Combining the CDR3 with reference TRBV5-1 and TRBJ1-2 gives the whole variable domain KAGVTQTPRYLIKTRGQQVTLSCSPISGHRSVSWYQQTPGQGLQFLFEYFSETQRNKGNFPGRFSGRQFSNSRSEMNVSTLELGDSALYLCASSLGGRRNYGYTFGSGTRLTVV.

The chain is built from TRBV28 and TRBJ2-5, with TRBD1 matching 7 bases. This CDR3 has 15 amino acids. CDR1 and CDR2 (germline): MDHEN, SYDVKM. J was trimmed by 5 bases and V by 5 bases; bases with no gene match: 11. This CDR3 is CASSPPRDSWETQYF. In DNA, the CDR3 is TGTGCCAGCAGTCCACCCCGGGACAGTTGGGAGACCCAGTACTTC.

V usage is TRBV5-1 and J usage is TRBJ2-7, with 7 bases fitting TRBD1. The CDR3 totals 12 residues. Per the germline V gene, CDR1 is SGHRS and CDR2 is YFSETQ. The V segment lost 5 bases and the J segment 3 bases; nucleotides outside the gene matches: 2. Here the CDR3 reads CASRTGNYEQYF. The CDR3 nucleotides are TGCGCCAGCAGGACAGGGAACTACGAGCAGTACTTC.

This chain links TRBV7-2 with TRBJ2-3; TRBD2 agrees at 16 bases. Germline-derived CDR1 and CDR2 are SGHTA and FQGNSA. V shed 8 bases and J 13 bases; nucleotides not matched to a gene: 6. The CDR3 is made up of 13 amino acids. CDR3 nucleotide sequence: TGTGCCAGCGGGACTAGCGGGGGGGCCTATGAGTATTTT. Translation gives CASGTSGGAYEYF. The whole variable domain, remainder taken from reference TRBV7-2 and TRBJ2-3, is GAGVSQSPSNKVTEKGKDVELRCDPISGHTALYWYRQSLGQGLEFLIYFQGNSAPDKSGLPSDRFSAERTGGSVSTLTIQRTQQEDSAVYLCASGTSGGAYEYFGPGTRLTVL.

The V call is TRBV7-9, the J call TRBJ1-2; D is ambiguous. Germline loops: CDR1 SEHNR, CDR2 FQNEAQ (reference sequence). V dropped 2 bases and J dropped 1 base, with 11 bases sitting between them. The length of the CDR3 is 15 residues. The CDR3 loop is CASSLSQNFNYGYTF. The CDR3 DNA follows: TGTGCCAGCAGCTTAAGTCAGAACTTTAACTATGGCTACACCTTC.

The CDR3 is CASRLTSGGSYEQYF. CDR3 DNA: TGTGCCAGTAGATTGACTAGCGGTGGGTCCTACGAGCAGTACTTC. The genes are TRBV19 and TRBJ2-7, with 9 bases identical to TRBD2. J lost 1 base, V lost 6 bases, and 7 bases had no gene match. Looked up from germline, CDR1 is LNHDA and CDR2 is SQIVND (reference sequence). The CDR3 extends over 15 amino acids.

This clone was seen a single time. This sequence joins TRBV6-4 and TRBJ1-5; 10 bases line up with TRBD1. The junction had 20 bases not matched to a gene; V was cut back by 6 bases and J by 3 bases. Germline-derived CDR1 and CDR2 are MRHNA and SNTAGT. The CDR3 covers 20 residues. The CDR3 sequence: CASRESECFGTGVVNQPQHF. CDR3 nucleotides: TGTGCCAGCAGGGAATCTGAGTGTTTTGGGACAGGGGTTGTCAATCAGCCCCAGCATTTT.

The rearrangement links TRBV12-5 to TRBJ2-7; D unresolved. The germline V gene has CDR1 LGHNT and CDR2 FRNRAP. Trimming cost V 1 base and J 4 bases, with 14 bases left between them. This CDR3 spans 15 amino acids. The CDR3 nucleotides read TGTGCTAGTGGTTTGGAATCACCACTTGAATACGAGCAGTACTTC. This encodes CASGLESPLEYEQYF. The variable domain in full, with the rest retrieved from reference TRBV12-5 and TRBJ2-7, is DARVTQTPRHKVTEMGQEVTMRCQPILGHNTVFWYRQTMMQGLELLAYFRNRAPLDDSGMPKDRFSAEMPDATLATLKIQPSEPRDSAVYFCASGLESPLEYEQYFGPGTRLTVT.

This chain joins TRBV12-5 and TRBJ2-2, with 7 bases aligning to TRBD1. Germline values: CDR1 LGHNT, CDR2 FRNRAP. The ends lost 6 bases at V and 1 base at J; junction bases unmatched: 2. This CDR3 comprises 14 residues. The CDR3, as DNA: TGTGCTAGTGGGCGGACAGGGAACACCGGGGAGCTGTTTTTT. It translates to CASGRTGNTGELFF.

The chain joins TRBV5-1 to TRBJ2-1; D perhaps matches TRBD1 (6 bases). Germline CDR1 is SGHRS and CDR2 is YFSETQ. The CDR3 has 19 residues. The V end lost 0 bases, the J end lost 9 bases, and 28 bases lay between the germline ends. The CDR3 nucleotides read TGCGCCAGCAGCTTGGCCTATCAGGACAGTGGACTTCGGATCGGTGAGCAGTTCTTC. It codes for CASSLAYQDSGLRIGEQFF.

The chain is built from TRBV5-1 and TRBJ2-1; 9 bases match TRBD2. Germline-derived CDR1 and CDR2 are SGHRS and YFSETQ. The CDR3 loop spans 16 amino acids. V shed 4 bases and J 5 bases; nucleotides not matched to a gene: 10. CDR3 sequence reads: CASSVASGVLDNEQFF. The CDR3 region has the DNA TGCGCCAGCAGCGTGGCTAGCGGGGTATTAGACAATGAGCAGTTCTTC.